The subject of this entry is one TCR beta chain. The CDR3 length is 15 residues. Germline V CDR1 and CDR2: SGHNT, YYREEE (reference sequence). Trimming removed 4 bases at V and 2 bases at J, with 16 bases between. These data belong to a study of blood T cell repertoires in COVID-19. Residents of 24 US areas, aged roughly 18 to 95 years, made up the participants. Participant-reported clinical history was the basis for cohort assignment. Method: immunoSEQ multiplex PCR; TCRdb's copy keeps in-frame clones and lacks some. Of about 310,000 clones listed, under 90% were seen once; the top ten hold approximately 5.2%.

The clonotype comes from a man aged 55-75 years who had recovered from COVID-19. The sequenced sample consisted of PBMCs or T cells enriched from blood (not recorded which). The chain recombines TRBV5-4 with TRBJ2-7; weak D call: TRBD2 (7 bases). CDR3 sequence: CASSARTRGAYEQYF. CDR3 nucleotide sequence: TGTGCCAGCAGCGCCAGGACTAGGGGGGCCTACGAGCAGTACTTC.